This T cell receptor (beta chain) was profiled in a study of T cell responses to AZD1222 COVID-19 vaccine. General study results and limits: Spike-specific TCRs gained breadth and depth after people received two AZD1222 doses. Females made up more of the donors, who were largely white British, and clonal diversity may have come out too low. AZD1222 recipients seropositive at baseline numbered only six or seven. Spike was spanned by vaccine-associated CD4 TCRs, with dominance at 160-218 and 743-854.

This table comes from immunoSEQ multiplex PCR, and its TCRdb copy is limited to in-frame clones, with some not included. The sample holds over 95,000 clones; around nine tenths are singletons and the top ten take about 12%. The V gene's germline CDR1 is SGHTA and CDR2 FQGNSA. The CDR3 loop spans 14 amino acids. V lost 3 bases to trimming and J lost 3 bases, with 12 bases between them. As for this clone: Its antigen is not identified.

The chain joins TRBV7-2 to TRBJ2-7; possible D gene TRBD2, 6 bases. Sequencing used peripheral blood, obtained on day 0 of AZD1222 vaccination. This sequence originates from an adult in good health. CDR3 bases: TGTGCCAGCAGCTTGGCGGGAAAAAGCTACGAGCAGTACTTC. This gives the protein CASSLAGKSYEQYF. The entire variable domain, with the rest obtained from reference TRBV7-2 and TRBJ2-7, is as follows: GAGVSQSPSNKVTEKGKDVELRCDPISGHTALYWYRQSLGQGLEFLIYFQGNSAPDKSGLPSDRFSAERTGGSVSTLTIQRTQQEDSAVYLCASSLAGKSYEQYFGPGTRLTVT.